This TCR beta chain was recovered during a study of early T cells in non-severe SARS-CoV-2 infection. Looking at the study overall: Sequenced material consisted of bulk RNA (from unsorted whole blood), and chains were unpaired.

General study results and limits: Lookups in VDJdb leaned toward anti-spike CD8 responses and missed private and CD4 specificities.

In this sample, this clonotype turned up many times. Its antigen is currently unknown. The CDR3 length is 14 residues. The ends were cut back, 6 bases at V and 4 bases at J, with 17 bases in the middle. Germline CDR1 SGHRS, CDR2 YFSETQ. The library protocol tagged individual cDNA molecules with unique molecular identifiers. One entry per CDR3 protein results from TCRdb running MiXCR on the 5' RACE reads. The sample lists about 60,000 distinct CDR3 sequences, more than 8.5% occurring once. The source material was whole blood. The TCR originated in an adult who was a healthcare worker with PCR-confirmed SARS-CoV-2 infection or an uninfected control (not recorded which). The chain uses TRBV5-1 and TRBJ2-7, with D possibly being TRBD1 (6 bases). Here the CDR3 DNA reads TGCGCCAGCACCACAGGGCTCCCTTTTTACGAGCAGTACTTC. Translated, it gives CASTTGLPFYEQYF. The full variable domain, with the rest looked up from reference TRBV5-1 and TRBJ2-7, is KAGVTQTPRYLIKTRGQQVTLSCSPISGHRSVSWYQQTPGQGLQFLFEYFSETQRNKGNFPGRFSGRQFSNSRSEMNVSTLELGDSALYLCASTTGLPFYEQYFGPGTRLTVT.